The clone carrying this TCR beta chain occurred many times. Its antigen is not identified. The source of the sample is a study of CD8 T cells in ankylosing spondylitis. Overall study results and limits: There were earlier reports of some motif variants in reactive arthritis synovial fluid and blood. Relatively scarce in peripheral blood, disease-linked clones were CD8+. In ankylosing spondylitis blood, a motif of seven or eight highly homologous TCR beta variants appeared characteristic. Matched ankylosing spondylitis synovial fluid reportedly showed significant enrichment of disease-linked clones.

The CDR3 is made up of 12 amino acids. Trimming removed 7 bases from V and 9 bases from J, with 16 bases in between. The germline V gene encodes CDR1 DFQATT and CDR2 SNEGSKA (reference sequence). Quantitative barcoded 5'-RACE was used to prepare TCR beta libraries. TCRdb fed the 5' RACE reads into MiXCR, producing one record per CDR3 protein. The top ten hold roughly 0.51% of the sample, which has 800,000 to 900,000 distinct CDR3 sequences, about 12% seen once. The chain combines TRBV20-1 with TRBJ2-1; D might be TRBD1 (5 bases). The sequence came from a male donor with ankylosing spondylitis. Sequencing used blood, either unsorted or a sorted T cell fraction (not recorded which). CDR3 bases: TGCAGTGTCCCTCCAGGGCTCCCTGAGCAGTTCTTC. Translating gives CSVPPGLPEQFF.